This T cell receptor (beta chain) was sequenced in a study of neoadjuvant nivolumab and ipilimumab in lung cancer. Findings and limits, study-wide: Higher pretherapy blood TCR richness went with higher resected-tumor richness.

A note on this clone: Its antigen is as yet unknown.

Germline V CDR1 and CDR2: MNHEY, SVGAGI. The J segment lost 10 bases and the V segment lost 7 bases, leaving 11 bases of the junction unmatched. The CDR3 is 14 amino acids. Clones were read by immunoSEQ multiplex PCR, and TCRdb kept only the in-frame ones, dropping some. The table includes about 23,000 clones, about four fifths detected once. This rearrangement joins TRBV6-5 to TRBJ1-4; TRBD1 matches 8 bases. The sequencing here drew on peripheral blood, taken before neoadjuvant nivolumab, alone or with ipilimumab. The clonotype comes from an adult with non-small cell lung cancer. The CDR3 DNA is TGTGCCAGCAAGGAGGACAGGGAATATGGAAAACTGTTTTTT. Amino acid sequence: CASKEDREYGKLFF.